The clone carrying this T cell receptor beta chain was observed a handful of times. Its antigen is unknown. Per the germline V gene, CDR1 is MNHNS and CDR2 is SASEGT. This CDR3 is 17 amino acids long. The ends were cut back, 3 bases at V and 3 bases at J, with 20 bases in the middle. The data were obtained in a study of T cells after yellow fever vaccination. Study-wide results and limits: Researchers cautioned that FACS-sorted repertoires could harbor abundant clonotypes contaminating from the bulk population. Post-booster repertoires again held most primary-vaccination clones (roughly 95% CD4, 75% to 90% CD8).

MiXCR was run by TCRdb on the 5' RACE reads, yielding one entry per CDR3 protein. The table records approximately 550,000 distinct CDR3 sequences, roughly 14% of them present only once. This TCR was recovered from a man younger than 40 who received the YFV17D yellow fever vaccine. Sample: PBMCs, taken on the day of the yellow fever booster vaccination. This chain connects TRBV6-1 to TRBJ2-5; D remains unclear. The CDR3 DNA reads TGTGCCAGCAGTGATGGACCCCCGGCGCGGTTAAAAGAGACCCAGTACTTC. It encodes CASSDGPPARLKETQYF.